The 2 T cell receptor beta chains below all came from one sample that was sequenced in a study of siplizumab effects on memory and regulatory T cells. The assay was immunoSEQ multiplex PCR, and TCRdb's table has in-frame clones only and misses some. The table has more than 85,000 clones, about 90% seen once; the top ten hold 0.85% to 1.2%. Material for sequencing was CD4+ T cells sorted from blood. The origin of the receptors is a human donor in good health.

The chain links TRBV6-1 to TRBJ1-5; 10 bases match TRBD1. Germline V CDR1 and CDR2: MNHNS, SASEGT. The trim removed 1 base at V and 4 bases at J, leaving 4 bases unmatched. This CDR3 is 16 amino acids long. CDR3 nucleotides: TGTGCCAGCAGTGAAGGACAGGGGGCATGGAATCAGCCCCAGCATTTT. Encoded protein: CASSEGQGAWNQPQHF.

This clone was observed a single time. The rearrangement joins TRBV7-9 to TRBJ2-3, with D perhaps given as TRBD1 or TRBD2 (5 bases each). CDR1 and CDR2 (germline): SEHNR, FQNEAQ (reference sequence). The CDR3 loop spans 19 amino acids. Trimming left V 5 bases short and J 2 bases short, with 26 bases between. CDR3 region: CASSTPGPTQEAVTDTQYF. CDR3 nucleotides: TGTGCCAGCAGCACCCCGGGACCTACCCAAGAAGCAGTCACAGATACGCAGTATTTT.